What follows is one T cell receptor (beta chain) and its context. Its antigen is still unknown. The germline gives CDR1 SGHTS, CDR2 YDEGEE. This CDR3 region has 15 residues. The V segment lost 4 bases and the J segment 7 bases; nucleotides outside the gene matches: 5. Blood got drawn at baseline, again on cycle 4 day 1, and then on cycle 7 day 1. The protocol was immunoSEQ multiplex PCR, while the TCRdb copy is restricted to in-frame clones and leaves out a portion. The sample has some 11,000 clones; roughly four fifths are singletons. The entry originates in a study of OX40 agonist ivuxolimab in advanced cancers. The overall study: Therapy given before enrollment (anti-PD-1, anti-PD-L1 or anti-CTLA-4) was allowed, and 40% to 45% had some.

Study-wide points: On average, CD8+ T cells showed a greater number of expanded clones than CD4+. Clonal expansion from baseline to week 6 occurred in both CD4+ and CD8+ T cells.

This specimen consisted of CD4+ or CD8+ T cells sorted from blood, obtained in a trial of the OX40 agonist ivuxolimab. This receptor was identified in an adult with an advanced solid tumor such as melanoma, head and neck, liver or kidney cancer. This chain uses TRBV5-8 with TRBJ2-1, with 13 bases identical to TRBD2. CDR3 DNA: TGTGCCAGCAGCCCCGGGACTAGCGGGAAAAATGAGCAGTTCTTC. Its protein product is CASSPGTSGKNEQFF.